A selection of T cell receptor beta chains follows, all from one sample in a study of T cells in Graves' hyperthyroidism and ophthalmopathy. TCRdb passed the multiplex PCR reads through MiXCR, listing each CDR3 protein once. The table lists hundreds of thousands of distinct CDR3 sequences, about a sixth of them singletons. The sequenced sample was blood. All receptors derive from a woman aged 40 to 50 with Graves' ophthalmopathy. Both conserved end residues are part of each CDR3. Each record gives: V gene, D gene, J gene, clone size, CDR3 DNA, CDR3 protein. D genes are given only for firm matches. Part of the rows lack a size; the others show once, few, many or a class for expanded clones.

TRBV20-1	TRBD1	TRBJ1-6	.	TGCAGTGCTTATGGACAGGGGGCTAATTCACCCCTCCACTTT	CSAYGQGANSPLHF
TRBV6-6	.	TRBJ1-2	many	TGTGCCAGCAGTTACTCGACCCAAACCACCCAGCGTACTAGGGTGGACTATGGCTACACCTTC	CASSYSTQTTQRTRVDYGYTF
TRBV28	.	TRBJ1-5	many	TGTGCCAGCAGTTCCACATTGTATCAGCCCCAGCATTTT	CASSSTLYQPQHF
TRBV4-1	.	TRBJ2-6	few	TGCGCCAGCAGCCAAGTGCCTTCTGGGGCCAACGTCCTGACTTTC	CASSQVPSGANVLTF
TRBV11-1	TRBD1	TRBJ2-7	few	TGTGCCAGCAGCATCGGACAGGGGGACTACGAGCAGTACTTC	CASSIGQGDYEQYF
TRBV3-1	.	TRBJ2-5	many	TGTGCCAGCAGCCAAGACTGGGGGGAGACCCAGTACTTC	CASSQDWGETQYF
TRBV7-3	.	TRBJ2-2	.	TGTGCCAGCAGCAATCTTTCCGGGAACCCTACCGGGGAGCTGTTTTTT	CASSNLSGNPTGELFF
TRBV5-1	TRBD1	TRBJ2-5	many	TGCGCCAGCAGCTTGAGAACAGGGGAAGAGACCCAGTACTTC	CASSLRTGEETQYF
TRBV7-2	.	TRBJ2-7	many	TGTGCCAGCAGCCCATTAACAGGGCCCTACGAGCAGTACTTC	CASSPLTGPYEQYF
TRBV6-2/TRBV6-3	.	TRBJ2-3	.	TGTGCCAGCAGTTACGGGCTACATACGCAGTATTTT	CASSYGLHTQYF
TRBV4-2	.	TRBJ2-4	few	TGTGCCAGCAGCCAAGATCGAGGGGGAGAAGCCAAAAACATTCAGTACTTC	CASSQDRGGEAKNIQYF
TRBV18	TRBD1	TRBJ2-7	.	TGTGCCAGCTCACCATTACCACCGGGACAGGCCTACGAGCAGTACTTC	CASSPLPPGQAYEQYF
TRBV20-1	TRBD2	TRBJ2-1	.	TGCAGTGCTTCTCGGACTAGCGGGAGGGTCTACAATGAGCAGCTCTTC	CSASRTSGRVYNEQLF
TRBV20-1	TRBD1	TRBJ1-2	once	TGCAGTGCTAGAGATTTGGGACAGGGTTCGTCGGGCTACACCTTC	CSARDLGQGSSGYTF
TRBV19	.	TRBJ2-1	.	TGTGCCGTTAGGGGCAGCTTTCAGGAGAGAGGGTACAATGAGCAGTTCTTC	CAVRGSFQERGYNEQFF
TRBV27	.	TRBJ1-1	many	TGTGCCAGCAGTTTGCCGGGGAACACTGAAGCTTTCTTT	CASSLPGNTEAFF
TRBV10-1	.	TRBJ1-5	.	TGCGCCAGCAGTGAGCCCGGAAAGCCCCAGCATTTT	CASSEPGKPQHF
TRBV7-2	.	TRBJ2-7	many	TGTGCCAGCAGCGCCCTCGCGGGGGCCAGGGGCGAGCAGTACTTC	CASSALAGARGEQYF
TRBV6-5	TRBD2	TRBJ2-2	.	TGTGCCAGCAGTTACGGCGCTAGCGGGACCCCCCCACTCGGGGAGCTGTTTTTT	CASSYGASGTPPLGELFF
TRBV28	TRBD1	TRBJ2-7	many	TGTGCCAGCAGTTTAGGGACAGGGGGGTTCGAGCAGTACTTC	CASSLGTGGFEQYF
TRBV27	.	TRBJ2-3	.	TGTGCCAGCGCTAACCCCACAGATACGCAGTATTTT	CASANPTDTQYF
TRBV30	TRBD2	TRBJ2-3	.	TGTGCCTGGAGTGTAGCTGGGACTAGCAGAGATACGCAGTATTTT	CAWSVAGTSRDTQYF
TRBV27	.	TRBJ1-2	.	TGTGCCGGCAGTTTCGGCCTACAGGGTTATGGCTACACCTTC	CAGSFGLQGYGYTF
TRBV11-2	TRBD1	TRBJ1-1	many	TGTGCCAGCAGCCTGGACAGGGAAGGGGCTGAAGCTTTCTTT	CASSLDREGAEAFF
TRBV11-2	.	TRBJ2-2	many	TGTGCCAGCAGCTTTGAGCGGACGAACACCGGGGAGCTGTTTTTT	CASSFERTNTGELFF
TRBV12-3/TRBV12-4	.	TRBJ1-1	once	TGTGCCAGCACCTTAAGTGGCAGGGACACTGAAGCTTTCTTT	CASTLSGRDTEAFF
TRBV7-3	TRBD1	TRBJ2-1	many	TGTGCCAGCAGCAAAATCGGGACAGCCAATGAGCAGTTCTTC	CASSKIGTANEQFF
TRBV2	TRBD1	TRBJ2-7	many	TGTGCCAGCAGGGTACAGGGGGCTGGCGAGCAGTACTTC	CASRVQGAGEQYF
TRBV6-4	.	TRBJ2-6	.	TGTGCCAGCAGTGAAGGCGTACACAACTCTGGGGCCAACGTCCTGACTTTC	CASSEGVHNSGANVLTF
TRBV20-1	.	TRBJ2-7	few	TGCAAAGTAGGAGGCGGGAATTCCTACGAGCAGTACTTC	CKVGGGNSYEQYF
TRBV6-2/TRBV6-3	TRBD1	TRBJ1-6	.	TGTGCCAGCAGTGAGTCGGACAGGGTGGAGTCACCCCTCCACTTT	CASSESDRVESPLHF
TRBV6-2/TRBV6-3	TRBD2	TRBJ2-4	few	TGTGCCAGCAGTTACACCTCCGGGACTAGAGGGCACATTCAGTACTTC	CASSYTSGTRGHIQYF
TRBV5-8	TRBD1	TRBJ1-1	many	TGTGCCAGCAGCTCCGGGACAGGGAGGAACACTGAAGCTTTCTTT	CASSSGTGRNTEAFF
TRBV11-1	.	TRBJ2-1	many	TGTGCCAGCAGCTTAAAAGGGGCCTCCTACAATGAGCAGTTCTTC	CASSLKGASYNEQFF
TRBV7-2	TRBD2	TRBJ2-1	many	TGTGCCAGCAGCTTACTAGCGGGGACCTACAATGAGCAGTTCTTC	CASSLLAGTYNEQFF
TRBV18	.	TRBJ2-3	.	TGTGCCAGCTCGCCAACAGGGACTGGGACAGATACGCAGTATTTT	CASSPTGTGTDTQYF
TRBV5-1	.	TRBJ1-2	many	TGCGCCAGCAGTGAACAGGTGTCGTCGGCTAACTATGGCTACACCTTC	CASSEQVSSANYGYTF
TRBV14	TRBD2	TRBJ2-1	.	TGTGCCAGCAGCCAAGATAAGGTGCTCGGGAGGATCAACAATGAGCAGTTCTTC	CASSQDKVLGRINNEQFF
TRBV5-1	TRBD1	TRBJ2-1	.	TGCGCCAGCAGCGGGGACAGGGAGGGGGTGAATGAGCAGTTCTTC	CASSGDREGVNEQFF
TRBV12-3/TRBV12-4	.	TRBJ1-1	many	TGTGCCAGCACCCTCCTGGGGGGGGTAGAAGCTTTCTTT	CASTLLGGVEAFF
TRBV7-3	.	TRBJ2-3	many	TGTGCCAGCAGCTTAATGGAGGCGGATACGCAGTATTTT	CASSLMEADTQYF
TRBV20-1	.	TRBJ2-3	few	TGCAGTGCGCGTGGGAGCATACAGGGGAGGTGGACAGATACGCAGTATTTT	CSARGSIQGRWTDTQYF
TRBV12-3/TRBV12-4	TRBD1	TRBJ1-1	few	TGTGCCAGCAGGCCTACAGGGGGGAACACTGAAGCTTTCTTT	CASRPTGGNTEAFF
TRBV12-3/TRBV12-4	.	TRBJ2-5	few	TGTGCCAGCAATTCAGGCCGGGGAGAGACCCAGTACTTC	CASNSGRGETQYF